Sequencing of this T cell receptor (beta chain) was carried out in a study of neoadjuvant nivolumab and ipilimumab in lung cancer. Study at large: Patients got nivolumab 3 mg/kg on days 1, 15 and 29; combination added ipilimumab 1 mg/kg day 1.

The CDR3 extends over 15 amino acids. Germline loops: CDR1 MNHNY, CDR2 SVGAGI (reference sequence). The V and J ends lost 5 bases and 2 bases, in that order; junction bases with no gene match: 6. Using immunoSEQ multiplex PCR, the repertoire was profiled, and TCRdb retains in-frame clones only, with some absent. The sample records 39,000 or so clones, about 91% being singletons. This receptor was taken from an adult with non-small cell lung cancer. The sample was peripheral blood, taken before neoadjuvant nivolumab, alone or with ipilimumab. The chain has TRBV6-6 and TRBJ2-7; the match to TRBD1 covers 10 bases. CDR3 bases: TGTGCCAGCAGTGACCGGGACAGGGGTACCTACGAGCAGTACTTC. It translates to CASSDRDRGTYEQYF.